One and the same sample provided the 17 T cell receptor beta chains below, sequenced in a study of cytomegalovirus exposure and HLA in healthy donors. This PCR relied on a set of 60 Vbeta primers and 13 Jbeta primers. TCRdb's copy holds only in-frame clones and misses some; the assay was immunoSEQ multiplex PCR. The sample contains about 110,000 clones, around 15% of which appear only once. Sequencing was performed on PBMCs. These receptors originate from a female donor in good health and CMV-seronegative.

The sample holds a few counts of this clone. The chain is built from TRBV6-4 and TRBJ1-5, with a weak D call TRBD1 (6 bases). Per the germline V gene, CDR1 is MRHNA and CDR2 is SNTAGT. Trimming pared 3 bases from V and 0 bases from J, leaving 15 bases between. There are 17 residues in the CDR3. The DNA of the CDR3 is TGTGCCAGCAGTGAACCACAGGGTGAGGATAGCAATCAGCCCCAGCATTTT. This translates into CASSEPQGEDSNQPQHF.

V usage is TRBV27 and J usage is TRBJ1-3; TRBD1 is a possible D gene (6 bases). The ends were cut back, 6 bases at V and 3 bases at J, with 18 bases in the middle. Germline V gene data show CDR1 as MNHEY and CDR2 as SMNVEV (reference sequence). This CDR3 has 16 residues. The CDR3 bases are TGTGCCAGCAGACCGAGGGGAGGGGGAAATGGAAACACCATATATTTT. It specifies CASRPRGGGNGNTIYF.

The CDR3 protein is CASSFGRYPNYGYTF. The CDR3 coding sequence is TGTGCCAGCAGCTTCGGGAGGTACCCTAACTATGGCTACACCTTC. The rearrangement links TRBV5-4 to TRBJ1-2; unclear D gene. Germline V gives CDR1 SGHNT, CDR2 YYREEE (reference sequence). V was cut by 2 bases and J by 0 bases, with 11 bases left in between. The CDR3 runs to 15 residues.

A word on this clone: The junction shows a germline mismatch at one end, possibly a read error. This chain uses TRBV11-2 with TRBJ2-7; 7 bases align to TRBD1. This CDR3 has 16 amino acids. Germline values: CDR1 SGHAT, CDR2 FQNNGV. CDR3 nucleotides: TGTGCCAGCAGATTAGCTTCCGGGACAGTCTCCTACGAGCAGTACTTC. Translating it yields CASRLASGTVSYEQYF.

The chain carries TRBV10-3 and TRBJ2-3, with 7 bases fitting TRBD2. CDR1 ENHRY and CDR2 SYGVKD come from the germline V gene. The CDR3 sequence is 13 residues long. The chain's CDR3 is CANGGGPTDTQYF. The DNA of the CDR3 is TGTGCTAACGGCGGGGGTCCCACAGATACGCAGTATTTT.

The sample holds a few counts of this clone. The V gene is TRBV5-6, the J gene TRBJ2-3, with D possibly being TRBD1 (5 bases). In germline, CDR1 is SGHDT, CDR2 YYEEEE. The CDR3 is 15 residues long. Trimming shortened V by 0 bases and J by 1 base, and 9 bases separated the two germline ends. The DNA of the CDR3 is TGTGCCAGCAGCTTGGAAGGGGCCCGCACAGATACGCAGTATTTT. Translation: CASSLEGARTDTQYF. Drawing the rest from reference TRBV5-6 and TRBJ2-3, the complete variable domain is DAGVTQSPTHLIKTRGQQVTLRCSPKSGHDTVSWYQQALGQGPQFIFQYYEEEERQRGNFPDRFSGHQFPNYSSELNVNALLLGDSALYLCASSLEGARTDTQYFGPGTRLTVL.

The chain carries TRBV7-2 and TRBJ2-5; 10 bases map to TRBD2. V dropped 3 bases and J dropped 7; count of bases not matched to a gene: 8. Looked up from germline, CDR1 is SGHTA and CDR2 is FQGNSA. This CDR3 region has 15 residues. The CDR3 spells CASSFERGGRGTQYF. The CDR3 region has the DNA TGTGCCAGCAGCTTCGAGCGGGGGGGCCGAGGGACCCAGTACTTC.

This clone appeared a few times. The chain joins TRBV30 to TRBJ1-5; D not certain. The germline gives CDR1 GTSNPN, CDR2 SVGIG (reference sequence). CDR3 length: 14 residues. V lost 0 bases to trimming and J lost 3 bases, with 9 bases between them. The CDR3 spells CAWSVLGLNQPQHF. For the CDR3, the DNA is TGTGCCTGGAGTGTATTGGGCCTCAATCAGCCCCAGCATTTT.

The CDR3 protein is CASSMGTVGYTF. DNA for the CDR3: TGTGCCAGTAGTATGGGGACAGTCGGCTACACCTTC. The V call is TRBV19, the J call TRBJ1-2; 7 bases match TRBD1. There are 12 residues in the CDR3. Germline V lookup: CDR1 LNHDA, CDR2 SQIVND (reference sequence). Trimming removed 3 bases from V and 8 bases from J; junction bases left unmatched: 3.

This sequence joins TRBV5-4 and TRBJ2-4; D perhaps matches TRBD1 (5 bases). V gave up 9 bases and J gave up 6 bases, with 19 bases separating them. Germline loops: CDR1 SGHNT, CDR2 YYREEE (reference sequence). The CDR3 extends over 14 amino acids. CDR3 nucleotide sequence: TGTGCCATAGTAACAGGCGACCAACCAAACATTCAGTACTTC. Its translation: CAIVTGDQPNIQYF. Full variable domain (rest looked up from reference TRBV5-4 and TRBJ2-4): ETGVTQSPTHLIKTRGQQVTLRCSSQSGHNTVSWYQQALGQGPQFIFQYYREEENGRGNFPPRFSGLQFPNYSSELNVNALELDDSALYLCAIVTGDQPNIQYFGAGTRLSVL.

This clone was seen a few times. This chain joins TRBV21-1 and TRBJ1-6; TRBD1, as called in the table, went unchecked against the DNA. TRBV21-1 is flagged as a pseudogene. The CDR3 is 12 amino acids. The CDR3 region is CASSPRGSPLHF. In DNA form, the CDR3 reads TGTGCCAGCAGCCCCAGGGGCTCACCCCTCCACTTT.

This clone was seen a handful of times. The V gene is TRBV6-6, the J gene TRBJ1-1; D is possibly TRBD1 (5 bases). The CDR3 sequence is 14 residues long. CDR1 is MNHNY and CDR2 is SVGAGI in the germline V gene (reference sequence). Between the trimmed V and J ends, which lost 8 bases and 1 base, there was a span of 14 bases. CDR3 bases: TGTGCCAGCCACCGGCGGGGCCAGAACACTGAAGCTTTCTTT. Translating gives CASHRRGQNTEAFF.

The chain carries TRBV18 and TRBJ2-3, with D maybe TRBD2 (6 bases). Germline CDR1 reads KGHSH; CDR2 reads LQKENI. The CDR3 is made up of 13 amino acids. V dropped 6 bases and J dropped 4 bases, with 11 bases sitting between them. CDR3 in DNA: TGTGCCAGCTCCCCCGGAGGGGCAGATACGCAGTATTTT. Protein sequence: CASSPGGADTQYF.

This clone appeared a few times. The chain combines TRBV9 with TRBJ2-5; 12 nucleotides line up with TRBD2. Germline values: CDR1 SGDLS, CDR2 YYNGEE. The V segment lost 3 bases and the J segment 4 bases; nucleotides outside the gene matches: 4. The CDR3 is 15 residues long. The CDR3 protein is CASSALAGGPETQYF. Here the CDR3 DNA reads TGTGCCAGCAGCGCTCTAGCGGGAGGGCCAGAGACCCAGTACTTC.

In this sample, this clone turned up a few times. This chain links TRBV30 with TRBJ1-3; D is ambiguous. In germline, CDR1 is GTSNPN, CDR2 SVGIG (reference sequence). The germline V and J ends were trimmed by 8 bases and 4 bases, with 12 bases remaining between them. The CDR3 consists of 12 residues. CDR3 nucleotide sequence: TGTGCCCGGGGTTCGACCGGAAACACCATATATTTT. It is translated as CARGSTGNTIYF.

This clone was recorded a few times. V is TRBV19 and J is TRBJ2-7; D is unclear. Looked up from germline, CDR1 is LNHDA and CDR2 is SQIVND (reference sequence). Trimming left V 5 bases short and J 13 bases short, with 21 bases between. The CDR3 has 13 amino acids. CDR3 DNA: TGTGCCAGTAGTTCAACCCCTTTCGCGGTGCTTTACTTC. Its protein is CASSSTPFAVLYF.

The rearrangement links TRBV9 to TRBJ2-1, with 11 bases fitting TRBD2. The CDR3 runs 16 residues. After removal of 4 bases from V and 9 bases from J, the junction contained 12 bases not matched to a gene. CDR1 is SGDLS and CDR2 is YYNGEE in the germline V gene. In DNA, the CDR3 is TGTGCCAGCAGCCCTAGCGGACTAGCGGGCAGCAGTGAGCAGTTCTTC. As protein: CASSPSGLAGSSEQFF.